The 3 T cell receptor beta chains reported below all come from one sample, sequenced in a study of vaccination and CD4 T cells after COVID-19. For these TCRs, the target antigens are not known. Treatment given: 10-day PBMC culture with coronavirus spike peptide pools or control peptides (ViraFEST assay). At the Johns Hopkins FTIC core, DNA taken from cultured CD4+ T cells was sequenced by way of the Oncomine TCR Beta short-read assay. One entry per CDR3 protein results from TCRdb running MiXCR on the PCR reads. The table has 5,000 to 6,000 distinct CDR3 sequences, roughly 25% seen once. Sequenced here: CD4+ T cells from blood, cultured in vitro, sampled after SARS-CoV-2 vaccination. These receptors all stem from a human donor who had recovered from COVID-19.

This clonotype showed up just once. The rearrangement uses TRBV7-9 and TRBJ2-2; D is ambiguous. The CDR3 length is 14 residues. With 5 bases removed from V and 8 bases from J, the gap between germline ends came to 15 bases. Germline CDR1 and CDR2: SEHNR and FQNEAQ (reference sequence). The CDR3 loop reads CASSPDLGPGELFF. Written as DNA, the CDR3 is TGTGCCAGCAGCCCGGATCTTGGCCCTGGGGAGCTGTTTTTT.

V is TRBV14 and J is TRBJ1-6, with D possibly TRBD1 on 5 matching bases. The germline gives CDR1 SGHDN, CDR2 FVKESK. V dropped 1 base and J dropped 9 bases, with 7 bases sitting between them. The CDR3 runs 13 residues. The CDR3 DNA follows: TGTGCCAGCAGCCAAGCTGGGGGTTCACCCCTCCACTTT. Amino acids: CASSQAGGSPLHF. Full variable domain (outside the CDR3, taken from reference TRBV14 and TRBJ1-6): EAGVTQFPSHSVIEKGQTVTLRCDPISGHDNLYWYRRVMGKEIKFLLHFVKESKQDESGMPNNRFLAERTGGTYSTLKVQPAELEDSGVYFCASSQAGGSPLHFGNGTRLTVT.

The J gene is TRBJ2-6, the V gene TRBV4-3; D perhaps matches TRBD2 (5 bases). V was clipped by 4 bases and J by 0 bases, with 13 bases between them. Germline V gene sequence: CDR1 LGHNA, CDR2 YSLEER. The CDR3 spans 17 residues. The CDR3 sequence is CASSPRLGSSGANVLTF. The CDR3 DNA reads TGCGCCAGCAGCCCCAGGCTGGGGAGCTCTGGGGCCAACGTCCTGACTTTC.